This T cell receptor (beta chain) was captured by sequencing in a study of response to subunit inactivated influenza vaccine. Whole-study findings and limits: The authors offered the suggestion that each seasonal influenza vaccination recruits few new T cells.

This clonotype came up many times. The target antigen is unknown. TCRdb itself ran the RT-PCR reads through MiXCR, one entry per CDR3 protein. The data contain more than 700,000 distinct CDR3 sequences, 21% of them singletons. This CDR3 is built from 16 residues. Germline CDR1 is SNHLY and CDR2 is FYNNEI. After removal of 7 bases from V and 2 bases from J, the junction contained 11 bases not matched to a gene. This TCR was sampled from a man aged 45-60 years who received an inactivated influenza vaccine. This sequence joins TRBV2 and TRBJ2-3, with 8 positions matching TRBD2. Sample: PBMCs from blood, taken around 5 days after vaccination. As DNA, the CDR3 is TGTGCCAGCACTCCCTTCGGGGGGGATTACACAGATACGCAGTATTTT. This sequence encodes CASTPFGGDYTDTQYF.